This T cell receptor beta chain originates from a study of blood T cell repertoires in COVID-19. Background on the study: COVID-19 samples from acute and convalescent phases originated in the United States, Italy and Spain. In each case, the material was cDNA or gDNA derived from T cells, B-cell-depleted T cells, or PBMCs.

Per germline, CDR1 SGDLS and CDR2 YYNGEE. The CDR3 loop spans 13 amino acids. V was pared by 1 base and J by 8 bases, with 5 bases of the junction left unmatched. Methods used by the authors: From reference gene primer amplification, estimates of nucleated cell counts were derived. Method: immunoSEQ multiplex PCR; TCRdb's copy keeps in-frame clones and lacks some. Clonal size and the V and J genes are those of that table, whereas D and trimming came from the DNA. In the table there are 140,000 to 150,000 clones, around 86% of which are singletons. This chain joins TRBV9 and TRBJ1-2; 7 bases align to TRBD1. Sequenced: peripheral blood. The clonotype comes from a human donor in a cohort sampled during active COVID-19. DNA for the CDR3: TGTGCCAGCAGCGTAACAGGGGCGCGCGGCTACACCTTC. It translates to CASSVTGARGYTF.